This T cell receptor beta chain comes out of a study of blood T cell repertoires in COVID-19. Study information: COVID-19 samples from acute and convalescent phases originated in the United States, Italy and Spain. PBMCs, B-cell-depleted T cells, or T cells provided the cDNA or gDNA that made up the material.

This CDR3 is 13 amino acids long. CDR1 is SNHLY and CDR2 is FYNNEI in the germline V gene. Trimming took 2 bases from V and 3 from J, leaving 8 bases between them. Study processing details: Estimation of nucleated cell counts was performed using reference gene primer amplification. Sequenced by immunoSEQ multiplex PCR; TCRdb stores in-frame clones only, minus some. The DNA gave D and trimming, while V, J and clone size come from that table. The sample has about 130,000 clones; around 89% are singletons. The J gene is TRBJ2-7, the V gene TRBV2; perhaps TRBD2 as D (5 bases). This sequence was found in a man aged 50-60 years with acute or convalescent COVID-19. The sequencing input was peripheral blood. The CDR3 sequence is CASSEWENYEQYF. CDR3 coding DNA: TGTGCCAGCAGTGAATGGGAGAACTACGAGCAGTACTTC.